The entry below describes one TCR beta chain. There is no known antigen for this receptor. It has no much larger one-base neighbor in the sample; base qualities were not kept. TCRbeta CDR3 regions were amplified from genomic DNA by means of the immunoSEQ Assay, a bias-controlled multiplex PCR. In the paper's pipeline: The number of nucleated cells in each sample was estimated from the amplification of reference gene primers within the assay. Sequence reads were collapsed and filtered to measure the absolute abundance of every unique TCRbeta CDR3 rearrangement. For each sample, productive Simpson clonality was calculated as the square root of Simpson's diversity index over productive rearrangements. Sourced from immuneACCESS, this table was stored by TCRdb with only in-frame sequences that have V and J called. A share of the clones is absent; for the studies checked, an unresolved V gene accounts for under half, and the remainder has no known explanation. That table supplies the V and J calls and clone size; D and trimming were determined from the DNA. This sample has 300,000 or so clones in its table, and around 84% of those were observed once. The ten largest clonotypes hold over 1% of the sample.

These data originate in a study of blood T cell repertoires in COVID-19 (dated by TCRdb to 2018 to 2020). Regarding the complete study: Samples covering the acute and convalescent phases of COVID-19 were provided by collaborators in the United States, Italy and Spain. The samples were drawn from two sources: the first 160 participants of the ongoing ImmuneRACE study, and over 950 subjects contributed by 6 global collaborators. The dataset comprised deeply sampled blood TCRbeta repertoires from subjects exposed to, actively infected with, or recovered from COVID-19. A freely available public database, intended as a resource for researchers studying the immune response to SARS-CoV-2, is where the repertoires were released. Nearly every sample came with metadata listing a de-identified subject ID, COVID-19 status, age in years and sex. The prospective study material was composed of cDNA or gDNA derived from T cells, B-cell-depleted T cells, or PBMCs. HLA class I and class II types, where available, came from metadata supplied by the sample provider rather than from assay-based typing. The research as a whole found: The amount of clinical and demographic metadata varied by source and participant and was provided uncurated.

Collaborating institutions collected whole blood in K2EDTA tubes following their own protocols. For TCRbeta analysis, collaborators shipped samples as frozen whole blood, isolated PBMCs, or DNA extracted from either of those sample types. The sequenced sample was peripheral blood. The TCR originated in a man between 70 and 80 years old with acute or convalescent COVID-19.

The CDR3 region has the sequence CSTPWRTGNTGELFF. The nucleotide sequence reads as follows: TGCAGCACTCCCTGGAGGACAGGGAACACCGGGGAGCTGTTTTTT. The chain was built from TRBV29-1 and TRBJ2-2, with 7 central nucleotides matching TRBD1. Counted from cysteine to phenylalanine, this CDR3 has 15 amino acids. The read is trimmed to its CDR3 DNA, 45 bases read in frame from base 1. Looking up the germline V gene yields CDR1 SQVTM and CDR2 ANQGSEA. Germline trimming: 8 bases from V, 1 base from J; junction bases outside gene matches: 10.